A single sample gave rise to the 4 T cell receptor beta chains below, sequenced in a study of blood T cell repertoires in COVID-19. TCRdb's table, derived via immunoSEQ multiplex PCR, lists solely in-frame clones and lacks some. Among 75,000 to 95,000 clones listed, under 80% were seen once. The sample consisted of peripheral blood. Receptor source: a man in his 70s with COVID-19, enrolled during active disease.

The chain carries TRBV15 and TRBJ2-7, with D perhaps matching TRBD1 (7 bases). The CDR3 is made up of 14 amino acids. Trimming shortened V by 5 bases and J by 3 bases, and 14 bases separated the two germline ends. In germline, CDR1 is LNHNV, CDR2 YYDKDF (reference sequence). Here the CDR3 reads CATSPTGTLYEQYF. The CDR3, as DNA: TGTGCCACCAGCCCGACAGGGACTCTCTACGAGCAGTACTTC.

The V gene is TRBV6-2 or TRBV6-3, the J gene TRBJ2-5; tentatively, D is TRBD1 (5 bases). V lost 5 bases and J 1 base, leaving 8 bases between the germline ends. Germline V gene sequence: CDR1 MNHEY, CDR2 SVGEGT. This CDR3 contains 13 residues. The CDR3 coding sequence is TGTGCCAGCAGTAAACAGGTCCAAGAGACCCAGTACTTC. Translating gives CASSKQVQETQYF.

The sample holds many counts of this clone. One end of the junction is discordant with germline, which a read error may explain. The chain links TRBV5-1 to TRBJ2-7; possible D gene TRBD2, 6 bases. This CDR3 has 13 amino acids. Germline values: CDR1 SGHRS, CDR2 YFSETQ. The CDR3 DNA follows: TGCGCCAGCAGGTTGGCTAGCGACTACGAGCAGTACTTC. It encodes CASRLASDYEQYF.

J is TRBJ2-7 and V is TRBV4-2; the match to TRBD2 covers 12 bases. The CDR3 has 17 amino acids. The V and J ends lost 0 bases and 2 bases, in that order; junction bases with no gene match: 5. Germline CDR1 reads LGHNA; CDR2 reads YNFKEQ. The DNA for the CDR3 is TGTGCCAGCAGCCAAGATCCCCGGACTAGCGGGACCTACGAGCAGTACTTC. Encoded protein: CASSQDPRTSGTYEQYF.